This is a list of T cell receptor beta chains from one sample in a study of prognosis after radiotherapy for stage I lung cancer. TCRdb reprocessed the multiplex PCR reads with MiXCR, giving one entry per CDR3 protein. The top ten hold less than 30% of the sample, which has fewer than 50,000 distinct CDR3 sequences, roughly 25% seen once. The input for sequencing was PBMCs, taken before or after stereotactic body radiation therapy (not recorded which). The origin of the receptors is a donor at least 50 years old with non-small cell lung cancer. The CDR3 runs from the conserved cysteine through the conserved F or W. A D gene is named only where the DNA matches it firmly. Clone size is shown for a subset of rows, as once, few, many or a class of expanded clone.

j_call	v_call	clone_size	d_call	cdr3_aa	cdr3_nt
TRBJ2-7	TRBV6-2/TRBV6-3	many	TRBD1	CASSYPTGSSYEQYF	TGTGCCAGCAGTTACCCGACAGGGTCCTCCTACGAGCAGTACTTC
TRBJ1-3	TRBV6-1	many	-	CASSDSGNTIYF	TGTGCCAGCAGTGACTCTGGAAACACCATATATTTT
TRBJ1-4	TRBV5-5	many	-	CASSSRQDNEKLFF	TGTGCCAGCAGCTCTCGACAGGATAATGAAAAACTGTTTTTT
TRBJ2-1	TRBV20-1	many	TRBD2	CSAYSGRAVNEQFF	TGCAGTGCTTATAGCGGGAGGGCCGTCAATGAGCAGTTCTTC
TRBJ2-7	TRBV5-1	many	-	CASSLGRGSYEQYF	TGCGCCAGCAGCTTGGGGAGAGGCTCCTACGAGCAGTACTTC
TRBJ1-5	TRBV7-3	many	-	CASSLNANQPQHF	TGTGCCAGCAGCTTAAATGCAAATCAGCCCCAGCATTTT
TRBJ1-1	TRBV7-9	many	TRBD1	CASSHPTGPVKAFF	TGTGCCAGCAGCCATCCGACAGGGCCGGTGAAAGCTTTCTTT
TRBJ2-3	TRBV6-5	many	-	CASSYRGTSTDTQYF	TGTGCCAGCAGTTACAGAGGGACAAGCACAGATACGCAGTATTTT
TRBJ2-5	TRBV28	-	-	CASSSERQGTQYF	TGTGCCAGCAGTTCAGAAAGACAAGGGACCCAGTACTTC
TRBJ1-1	TRBV30	many	TRBD1	CAWRQTGGNWNTEAFF	TGTGCCTGGCGTCAGACAGGGGGGAATTGGAACACTGAAGCTTTCTTT
TRBJ1-3	TRBV30	many	-	CACPGGSSGNTTYF	TGTGCCTGCCCGGGGGGTTCCTCTGGAAACACCACATATTTT
TRBJ1-2	TRBV20-1	many	TRBD1	CSALDSGTGGLIEGYGYTF	TGCAGTGCTCTAGACTCCGGGACAGGGGGATTGATCGAGGGCTATGGCTACACCTTC
TRBJ1-5	TRBV7-9	many	-	CASSSTGGNQPQHF	TGTGCCAGCAGCTCGACAGGCGGGAATCAGCCCCAGCATTTT
TRBJ1-2	TRBV6-5	-	-	CASSYTASALAVECGYTF	TGTGCCAGCAGTTACACAGCTTCGGCCCTGGCGGTCGAGTGTGGCTACACATTC